The 15 T cell receptor beta chains given below trace back to one sample, sequenced in a study of cytomegalovirus exposure and HLA in healthy donors. The study ran its PCR with 60 Vbeta and 13 Jbeta primers. Some clones are missing from TCRdb's copy, which holds only in-frame ones; the method was immunoSEQ multiplex PCR. The sample consists of 130,000 to 150,000 clones, more than 70% of them appearing once. The sample was PBMCs. All receptors come from a male donor in good health and CMV-seropositive.

This rearrangement joins TRBV6-5 to TRBJ1-2; no clear D. Germline CDR1 and CDR2: MNHEY and SVGAGI. The V end was cut by 5 bases, the J end by 6 bases, with 16 bases between. The CDR3 is 14 amino acids. Written as DNA, the CDR3 is TGTGCCAGCAGTCTGAGGGTTTTCGAGGATGGCTACACCTTC. Translating it yields CASSLRVFEDGYTF.

The chain has TRBV6-1 and TRBJ2-7; D may be TRBD2 (7 bases). V gave up 7 bases and J gave up 4 bases, with 17 bases separating them. The CDR3 is 14 amino acids. Looked up from germline, CDR1 is MNHNS and CDR2 is SASEGT. This CDR3 reads CASIEGGGGYEQYF. The DNA of the CDR3 is TGTGCCAGCATAGAAGGGGGGGGTGGGTACGAGCAGTACTTC.

The chain couples TRBV5-8 to TRBJ2-2, with D perhaps TRBD2 (5 bases). Trimming shortened V by 4 bases and J by 0 bases, and 22 bases separated the two germline ends. This CDR3 contains 19 residues. Per germline, CDR1 SGHTS and CDR2 YDEGEE. DNA for the CDR3: TGTGCCAGCAGCACCCCCCTTGTATTTTGGGAGACGAACACCGGGGAGCTGTTTTTT. This translates into CASSTPLVFWETNTGELFF.

This chain connects TRBV6-5 to TRBJ2-1, with D possibly being TRBD1 (5 bases). Germline CDR1 reads MNHEY; CDR2 reads SVGAGI. The CDR3 is 14 amino acids. Trimming removed 4 bases from V and 1 base from J, with 8 bases in between. The CDR3 nucleotides read TGTGCCAGCAGTTCGCAGGGTTCCTACAATGAGCAGTTCTTC. Translated: CASSSQGSYNEQFF.

This chain joins TRBV11-2 and TRBJ1-1; possible D gene TRBD1, 6 bases. Trimming pared 2 bases from V and 4 bases from J, leaving 14 bases between. This CDR3 has 15 residues. The V gene's germline CDR1 is SGHAT and CDR2 FQNNGV. CDR3 in DNA: TGTGCCAGCAGCTTAAATCCAGGGACAACCACTGAAGCTTTCTTT. It yields the protein CASSLNPGTTTEAFF.

This chain uses TRBV9 with TRBJ2-7, with no clear D. The germline V gene encodes CDR1 SGDLS and CDR2 YYNGEE. This CDR3 is built from 14 residues. V lost 0 bases, J lost 0 bases, and 7 bases lay in between. CDR3 DNA sequence: TGTGCCAGCAGCGTAGAAGCGATCTCCTACGAGCAGTACTTC. It codes for CASSVEAISYEQYF.

The J gene is TRBJ2-7, the V gene TRBV6-5; 8 bases agree with TRBD1. CDR3 length: 13 residues. CDR1 is MNHEY and CDR2 is SVGAGI in the germline V gene. V was pared by 8 bases and J by 4 bases, with 7 bases of the junction left unmatched. CDR3 sequence: CASGRDRNYEQYF. The CDR3 bases are TGTGCCAGCGGTCGGGACAGGAATTACGAGCAGTACTTC.

This rearrangement joins TRBV6-5 to TRBJ1-1; no firm D call. CDR3 length: 13 residues. Germline assignment: CDR1 MNHEY and CDR2 SVGAGI. Trimming shortened V by 7 bases and J by 1 base, and 10 bases separated the two germline ends. The CDR3 is CASIKTGNTEAFF. CDR3 nucleotides: TGTGCCAGCATAAAAACTGGGAACACTGAAGCTTTCTTT.

The table lists this clone with a few counts. This chain joins TRBV2 and TRBJ2-7; TRBD2 matches 14 bases. The V and J ends lost 6 bases and 0 bases, in that order; junction bases with no gene match: 4. The CDR3 loop spans 16 amino acids. Germline-derived CDR1 and CDR2 are SNHLY and FYNNEI. In DNA, the CDR3 is TGTGCCAGCAGGGGACTAGCGGGGGCAAGCTCCTACGAGCAGTACTTC. Its translation: CASRGLAGASSYEQYF.

The chain carries TRBV7-2 and TRBJ2-3; 9 positions match TRBD2. Per the germline V gene, CDR1 is SGHTA and CDR2 is FQGNSA. Losses at the gene ends were 3 bases for V and 5 bases for J; bases not matched to a gene: 6. The CDR3 is made up of 15 amino acids. CDR3: CASSFSGSSGDTQYF. CDR3 nucleotide sequence: TGTGCCAGCAGCTTTAGCGGGAGTTCGGGAGATACGCAGTATTTT.

The gene calls are TRBV10-3 and TRBJ2-7; 9 bases are shared with TRBD2. Trimming removed 2 bases from V and 9 bases from J; junction bases left unmatched: 11. The CDR3 runs to 15 residues. Germline V gene sequence: CDR1 ENHRY, CDR2 SYGVKD. The CDR3: CAISEGSGGLLAQYF. DNA for the CDR3: TGTGCCATCAGTGAGGGCAGCGGGGGGCTGCTCGCGCAGTACTTC.

This chain joins TRBV18 and TRBJ2-3; perhaps TRBD2 as D (5 bases). The CDR3 extends over 20 amino acids. CDR1 is KGHSH and CDR2 is LQKENI in the germline V gene. The V gene lost 3 bases and the J gene lost 2 bases, with 27 bases spanning the gap. In DNA form, the CDR3 reads TGTGCCAGCTCACCCGGACGGACTCGCACCCCAAGAGATCTCACAGATACGCAGTATTTT. Its protein product is CASSPGRTRTPRDLTDTQYF.

The chain is built from TRBV7-3 and TRBJ2-1, with 12 bases matching TRBD2. This CDR3 is built from 15 residues. Germline values: CDR1 SGHTA, CDR2 FQGTGA. V lost 5 bases to trimming and J lost 7 bases; unmatched junction nucleotides: 6. CDR3: CASSPGLAGWNEQFF. The CDR3 region has the DNA TGTGCCAGCAGCCCCGGACTAGCGGGGTGGAATGAGCAGTTCTTC.

The CDR3: CASSLGATGEVETQYF. The CDR3 nucleotides are TGTGCCAGCAGCTTAGGGGCCACAGGGGAGGTAGAGACCCAGTACTTC. V is TRBV11-2 and J is TRBJ2-5; D is perhaps TRBD1 (7 bases). V lost 1 base and J 4 bases, leaving 16 bases between the germline ends. The CDR3 covers 16 residues. Germline assignment: CDR1 SGHAT and CDR2 FQNNGV.

The rearrangement joins TRBV2 to TRBJ1-4; no clear D gene. The germline V gene encodes CDR1 SNHLY and CDR2 FYNNEI. With 4 bases removed from V and 5 bases from J, the gap between germline ends came to 8 bases. The CDR3 covers 13 residues. CDR3 sequence reads: CASSVLRNEKLFF. As DNA, the CDR3 is TGTGCCAGCAGTGTGTTGCGAAATGAAAAACTGTTTTTT.